This T cell receptor beta chain originates from a study of shared clonotypes between healthy human individuals (dated by TCRdb to 2020 to 2021). Background on the whole study: A few men and a couple of women, aged 18 to 49 years, made up the cohort. For each donor, CD4 naive and CD4 memory were each given three plates, CD8 naive was given two plates, and CD8 memory was given one plate. To estimate repertoire size and how much clonotypes are shared between individuals, the study performed deep sequencing of blood TCR repertoires from about 5 healthy adults. Libraries were prepared and TCR repertoires were sequenced by different laboratories using diverse techniques, in order to increase sequencing depth and limit assay-specific biases. Between about 0.94 and 8.9 billion PBMCs per donor were obtained by leukapheresis.

TCR CDR3 regions were amplified from genomic DNA by multiplex PCR using the deep immunoSEQ assay. Extracted genomic DNA from each cell subset was distributed evenly across all wells of several immunoSEQ 96-well plates, and each plate was treated as a replicate. Each replicate PCR for sorted subsets received about 0.2 ug genomic DNA, equal to about 30,000 T cell genomes. Purified libraries were quantified with a Qubit 3.0 fluorometer, sized on a Bioanalyzer 2100, and re-quantified with the KAPA Library Quantification kit. Every immunoSEQ 96-well plate was sequenced on a dedicated single-read 150-cycle Illumina NextSeq 550 flow cell. The study's processing was this. Because the immunoSEQ output held only junctional sequences and lacked quality scores, the filtering could not match the filtering applied to full-length reads. Sequences were annotated with PyIR, a Python wrapper for IgBLAST v1.9, using IMGT germline references to assign V/J genes and CDR3. Reads with weak V/J assignments (E-value above 1e-6), missing CDR3, stop codons, out-of-frame junctions, or ambiguous translated residues were removed. V3J clonotypes were defined as sequences sharing the same inferred V gene, J gene, and CDR3 amino acid sequence. Percentage overlap between repertoires was computed as shared unique clonotypes divided by the size of the smaller repertoire. Richness of each repertoire was evaluated using RTK rarefaction, the Chao1 estimator, and Recon v2.1 estimates of unobserved clonotypes. For all TCRbeta clonotypes obtained by the gDNA method from a few donors, generation probabilities were computed with OLGA. TCRdb holds this immuneACCESS table with in-frame rearrangements only. Some clones are missing; in checked studies, unresolved V genes explain under half, and the rest has no known cause. That table gives V, J and clone size, and the DNA gave D and trimming. A total of hundreds of thousands of clones appear in this sample, approximately 95% of them only once. In total, the top ten clones hold roughly 0.06% of the sample.

CDR3 length: 19 amino acids, cysteine to phenylalanine. Only the CDR3 portion is preserved as DNA: 57 bases, with reading frame beginning at the first base. CDR1 and CDR2, per the germline V gene, are SGHRS and YFSETQ. Trimming leaves V shorter by 4 bases and J shorter by 4 bases, with the junction holding 18 bases beyond the gene matches. Concerning this clone itself: There is no known antigen for this receptor. Per-base quality was not reported, and no clone a single base away is much larger than it.

Healthy HIV-negative adults with no recently reported acute infections or vaccinations were included as donors. All donors were Caucasian adults living in Nashville, Tennessee, USA. Magnetic negative selection was used to enrich CD4+ T cells, after which naive cells were positively selected on CD45RA and the negative fraction became the memory subset. After blood collection by leukapheresis, PBMCs were isolated using Ficoll-Histopaque density gradient centrifugation and then cryopreserved in the vapor phase of liquid nitrogen. Purity and quantity of every magnetically sorted T cell population were checked by analytical flow cytometry. Genomic DNA was isolated from each sorted fraction and quantified by UV absorbance on a Nanodrop 2000c. Overall study outcomes, separate from this receptor: Higher generation probabilities were observed for clonotypes shared by all four sorted-subset donors than for non-shared clonotypes. When a few donors were compared, the shared fraction of clonotypes was about 5% for naive CD4, around 3.6% for naive CD8, roughly 2.5% for memory CD4, and 0.3% to 0.5% for memory CD8. Estimated clonotype richness was generally larger for naive than for memory subsets. Pairwise subsampling indicated that sequencing depth was expected to affect the degree of clonotype sharing among donors. Because the study included only a small number of donors, the genetic and exposure-history diversity represented was limited. Rarefaction of sorted-subset datasets indicated incomplete sequencing despite the large sequencing depth. Only blood was sampled, and tissue TCR repertoires likely differ from those in blood.

The rearrangement combines TRBV5-1 with TRBJ2-3, with TRBD2 matching 10 junction bases. The specimen sequenced was naive CD4+ T cells sorted from blood. What the cell subset or site label conveys for this sample: CD45RA+ positively selected. This receptor was identified in a woman under 40 in good health. The DNA reads as follows: TGCGCCAGCAGCGTGGGACTTTCGAGGCTAGCGGGAGTTGCAGATACGCAGTATTTT. This encodes CASSVGLSRLAGVADTQYF.